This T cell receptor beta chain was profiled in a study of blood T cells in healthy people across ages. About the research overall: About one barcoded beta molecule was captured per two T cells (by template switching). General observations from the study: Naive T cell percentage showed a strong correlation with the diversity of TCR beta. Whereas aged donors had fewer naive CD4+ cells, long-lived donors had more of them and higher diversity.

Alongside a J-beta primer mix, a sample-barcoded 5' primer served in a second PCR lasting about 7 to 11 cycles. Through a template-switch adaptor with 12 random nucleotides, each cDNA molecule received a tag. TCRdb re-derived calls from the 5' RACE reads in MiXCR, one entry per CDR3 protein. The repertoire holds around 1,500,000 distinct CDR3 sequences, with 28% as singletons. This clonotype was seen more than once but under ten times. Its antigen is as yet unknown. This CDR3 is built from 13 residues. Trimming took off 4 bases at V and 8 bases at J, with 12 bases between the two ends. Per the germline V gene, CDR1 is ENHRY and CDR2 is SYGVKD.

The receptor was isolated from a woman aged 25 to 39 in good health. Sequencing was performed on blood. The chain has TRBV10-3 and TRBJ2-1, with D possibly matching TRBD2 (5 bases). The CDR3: CAISGLAADEQFF. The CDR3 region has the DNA TGTGCCATCAGTGGCCTAGCCGCGGATGAGCAGTTCTTC.